The present entry profiles one T cell receptor (beta chain) with its context. Its antigen is not known. CDR1 is ENHRY, CDR2 SYGVKD, per germline. Trimming took 3 bases from V and 7 from J, leaving 13 bases between them. The CDR3 extends over 14 amino acids. This sample is drawn from a study of CD8 T cells in ankylosing spondylitis. Molecular-barcoded quantitative 5'-RACE produced these TCR beta libraries. From the 5' RACE reads, TCRdb called clonotypes with MiXCR, one entry per CDR3 protein. The table lists over 130,000 distinct CDR3 sequences, approximately 48% of them singletons, with roughly 15% in the top ten. Study results and limitations: There was reportedly significant enrichment of clones that were disease-linked in matched ankylosing spondylitis synovial fluid. Existing reports had already noted some motif variants in reactive arthritis synovial fluid and blood.

The sample was synovial fluid, either unsorted or a sorted T cell fraction (not recorded which). The rearrangement uses TRBV10-3 and TRBJ1-5; D call uncertain. The TCR originated in a male donor with ankylosing spondylitis. The CDR3 reads CAISDGVVRQPQHF. In DNA, the CDR3 is TGTGCCATCAGTGACGGGGTTGTTAGGCAGCCCCAGCATTTT.